The clone carrying this TCR beta chain was seen a few times. Antigen specificity is unknown. Expressed TCRB transcripts were sequenced because the entire RNA isolate underwent reverse transcription. Using immunoSEQ multiplex PCR, the repertoire was profiled, and TCRdb retains in-frame clones only, with some absent. The data hold under 300,000 clones, with about 11% observed a single time. By way of CD45RO/CCR7/CD25/CD127/CD95/CD27, the CD4+ regulatory, stem cell-like memory, central memory and naive cells were sorted. Populations obtained by sorting all exceeded 95% purity. The data belong to a study of beta chain features in type 1 diabetes. Study-level results: Insertion counts at VDJ junctions were lower in type 1 diabetes patients, who also showed more deletions there. Shortening that was moderate but significant affected the TCRB CDR3s of Type 1 diabetes patients in all four CD4+ subsets.

CDR1 and CDR2 (germline): SQVTM, ANQGSEA. The CDR3 loop spans 11 amino acids. V was clipped by 4 bases and J by 6 bases, with 9 bases between them. Source material: naive CD4+ T cells from blood. The rearrangement links TRBV29-1 to TRBJ1-1; D gene ambiguous. The origin of this receptor is a man aged 25 to 45 with type 1 diabetes. CDR3 sequence reads: CSVAGWAEAFF. The DNA of the CDR3 is TGCAGCGTTGCGGGGTGGGCTGAAGCTTTCTTT. Full variable domain (remainder filled in from reference TRBV29-1 and TRBJ1-1): SAVISQKPSRDICQRGTSLTIQCQVDSQVTMMFWYRQQPGQSLTLIATANQGSEATYESGFVIDKFPISRPNLTFSTLTVSNMSPEDSSIYLCSVAGWAEAFFGQGTRLTVV.